This entry lists 4 T cell receptor beta chains sequenced from one sample in a study of PD-L1 blockade in urothelial cancer. Noted time point: pretreatment peripheral blood. Using immunoSEQ multiplex PCR, the repertoire was profiled, and TCRdb retains in-frame clones only, with some absent. The data hold roughly 50,000 clones, with about three quarters observed a single time. The sequencing used PBMCs, collected around atezolizumab (anti-PD-L1) treatment. The receptors come from a man between 70 and 80 years old with urothelial cancer.

V and J are TRBV19 and TRBJ2-7; 8 bases are a match to TRBD1. Germline V gene data show CDR1 as LNHDA and CDR2 as SQIVND (reference sequence). This CDR3 comprises 13 residues. V shed 6 bases and J 3 bases; nucleotides not matched to a gene: 4. The CDR3 protein is CASSDTGGYEQYF. The CDR3 region has the DNA TGTGCCAGTAGCGATACAGGGGGCTACGAGCAGTACTTC.

The chain joins TRBV5-1 to TRBJ1-2, with 8 positions matching TRBD1. The junction had 6 bases not matched to a gene; V was cut back by 0 bases and J by 5 bases. This CDR3 is built from 15 residues. Germline V gene lookup returns CDR1 SGHRS and CDR2 YFSETQ. The CDR3 loop is CASSLANDRGYGYTF. CDR3 nucleotide sequence: TGCGCCAGCAGCTTGGCCAACGACAGGGGATATGGCTACACCTTC.

The chain couples TRBV25-1 to TRBJ2-7; TRBD2 might be the D (5 bases). The V gene's germline CDR1 is MGHDK and CDR2 SYGVNS. Trimming cost V 2 bases and J 6 bases, with 11 bases left between them. This CDR3 spans 13 amino acids. The CDR3 nucleotides read TGTGCCAGCAGTGAAGGTATAGGGAGCGAGCAGTACTTC. It encodes CASSEGIGSEQYF.

The V and J genes are TRBV19 and TRBJ1-5; TRBD1 aligns across 8 bases. CDR1 LNHDA and CDR2 SQIVND come from the germline V gene (reference sequence). The CDR3 is made up of 14 amino acids. J lost 4 bases, V lost 4 bases, and 3 bases had no gene match. The CDR3, as DNA: TGTGCCAGTAGTAGGGACAGGTTTAATCAGCCCCAGCATTTT. Translated, it gives CASSRDRFNQPQHF.